The next 9 T cell receptor beta chains were all read from a single sample in a study of T-cell memory formation after mild COVID-19. TCRdb recomputed calls from the 5' RACE reads with MiXCR, one row per CDR3 protein. In the table there are a few hundred thousand distinct CDR3 sequences, 20% to 25% of which are singletons. The specimen sequenced was PBMCs or a T cell subset sorted from them (not recorded which). These receptors all come from an adult woman who had mild COVID-19 (a few samples of this study predate the infection). Cell type and time point are not known.

The chain's CDR3 is CASSETGFNQPQHF. CDR3 in DNA: TGCGCCAGCAGCGAGACAGGATTCAATCAGCCCCAGCATTTT. V and J are TRBV4-1 and TRBJ1-5; D perhaps matches TRBD1 (6 bases). Deletions cut 5 bases from V and 3 bases from J, with 11 bases between. The CDR3 has 14 amino acids. The germline CDR1 and CDR2 sequences are MGHRA and YSYEKL.

V is TRBV9 and J is TRBJ2-1; D ambiguous. V dropped 3 bases and J dropped 10 bases, with 14 bases sitting between them. The germline CDR1 and CDR2 sequences are SGDLS and YYNGEE. This CDR3 is 13 amino acids long. This CDR3 reads CASSDSPLEEQFF. Written as DNA, the CDR3 is TGTGCCAGCAGCGATAGCCCTCTGGAAGAGCAGTTCTTC.

V usage is TRBV12-3 or TRBV12-4 and J usage is TRBJ2-2, with 7 bases matching TRBD1. CDR3 length: 15 residues. V gave up 6 bases and J gave up 1 base; unmatched junction bases: 5. The CDR3 reads CASSPTGVNTGELFF. The CDR3 DNA reads as TGTGCCAGCAGCCCTACAGGGGTGAACACCGGGGAGCTGTTTTTT.

Comments on this clonotype: One end of the junction varies from germline; a read error may be responsible. V and J are TRBV7-9 and TRBJ2-7; the D gene is possibly TRBD1 (6 bases). CDR3 length: 14 amino acids. The germline V gene encodes CDR1 SEHNR and CDR2 FQNEAQ (reference sequence). CDR3 amino acids: CASSVAGPGDEQYF. CDR3 DNA: TGTGCCAGCAGCGTAGCCGGGCCAGGGGACGAGCAGTACTTC.

The rearrangement joins TRBV12-3 or TRBV12-4 to TRBJ1-2; D might be TRBD1 (6 bases). This CDR3 contains 13 residues. The ends were cut back, 6 bases at V and 6 bases at J, with 14 bases in the middle. CDR3 nucleotides: TGTGCCAGCAGCCGGACAGACTCGGATGGCTACACCTTC. This encodes CASSRTDSDGYTF.

In its sample, this clonotype was seen many times. The V and J genes are TRBV6-5 and TRBJ2-3; D gene uncertain. Germline V gives CDR1 MNHEY, CDR2 SVGAGI. Trimming took off 5 bases at V and 2 bases at J, with 17 bases between the two ends. This CDR3 has 16 residues. The CDR3 sequence: CASSPDTGSITDTQYF. The CDR3 region has the DNA TGTGCCAGCAGTCCCGATACCGGTTCGATCACAGATACGCAGTATTTT.

This clonotype was observed a few times. The V and J genes are TRBV20-1 and TRBJ2-7; 11 bases line up with TRBD2. This CDR3 is built from 16 residues. V was clipped by 3 bases and J by 4 bases; unmatched bases: 11. Germline values: CDR1 DFQATT, CDR2 SNEGSKA (reference sequence). CDR3 region: CSARNSGRASSYEQYF. The CDR3 region has the DNA TGCAGTGCTAGGAATAGCGGGAGGGCCTCCTCTTACGAGCAGTACTTC.

This clonotype was seen only once. The junction departs from germline at one end; a sequencing error may be responsible. This chain links TRBV5-5 with TRBJ1-1; D perhaps matches TRBD1 (6 bases). CDR1 is SGHKS and CDR2 is YYEKEE in the germline V gene (reference sequence). The CDR3 is 14 residues long. The CDR3 sequence: CASSLVGTSPEAFF. The CDR3 DNA follows: TGTGCCAGCAGCTTGGTCGGGACATCACCTGAAGCCTTCTTT.

This clonotype was detected a few times. The chain combines TRBV7-2 with TRBJ2-5; 9 bases agree with TRBD1. Germline CDR1 reads SGHTA; CDR2 reads FQGNSA. The CDR3 is 16 amino acids. V lost 2 bases and J lost 4; bases outside the gene matches: 8. The CDR3 reads CASSLHRTGEGETQYF. The CDR3 DNA follows: TGTGCCAGCAGCTTACATCGGACAGGGGAAGGAGAGACCCAGTACTTC.